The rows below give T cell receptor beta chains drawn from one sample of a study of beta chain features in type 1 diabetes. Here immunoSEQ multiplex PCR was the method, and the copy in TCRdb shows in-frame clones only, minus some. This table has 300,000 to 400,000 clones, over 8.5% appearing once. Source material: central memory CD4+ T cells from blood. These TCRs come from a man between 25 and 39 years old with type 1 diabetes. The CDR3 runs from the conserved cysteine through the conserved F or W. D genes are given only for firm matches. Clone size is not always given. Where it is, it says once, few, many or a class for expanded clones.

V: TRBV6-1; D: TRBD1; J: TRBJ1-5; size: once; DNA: TGTGCCAGCAGGAGGGGACAGCCTAACAATCAGCCCCAGCATTTT; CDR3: CASRRGQPNNQPQHF
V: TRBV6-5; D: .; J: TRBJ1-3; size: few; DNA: TGTGCCAGCAAGGTTGGTGGGTACTCTGGAAACACCATATATTTT; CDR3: CASKVGGYSGNTIYF
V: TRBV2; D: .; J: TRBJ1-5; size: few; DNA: TGTGCCAGTGCAGGGGAATTCGGCAATCAGCCCCAGCATTTT; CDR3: CASAGEFGNQPQHF
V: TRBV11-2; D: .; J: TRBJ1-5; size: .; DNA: TGTGCCAGCAGCTTAGATCTTGGACACAGGCCCCAGCATTTT; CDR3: CASSLDLGHRPQHF
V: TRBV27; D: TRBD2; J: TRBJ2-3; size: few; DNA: TGTGCCAGCAGTACCCGACTAGCGGGCACAGATACGCAGTATTTT; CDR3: CASSTRLAGTDTQYF
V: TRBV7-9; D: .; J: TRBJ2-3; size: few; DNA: TGTGCCAGCAGCTTAAAGGATACGCAGTATTTT; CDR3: CASSLKDTQYF
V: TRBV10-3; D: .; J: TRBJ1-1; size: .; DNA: TGTGCCATCAGTGGTGGGGAGGGGAAGCCTGAAGCTTTCTTT; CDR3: CAISGGEGKPEAFF
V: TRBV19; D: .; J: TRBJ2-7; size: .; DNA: TGTGCCAGTAGTGCGACACAGGGATACGAGCAGTACTTC; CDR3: CASSATQGYEQYF
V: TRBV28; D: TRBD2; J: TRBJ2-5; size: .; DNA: TGTGCCAGCAGTTTGGGGGCAACTAGCGGGAGTACGGGAGAGACCCAGTACTTC; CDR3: CASSLGATSGSTGETQYF
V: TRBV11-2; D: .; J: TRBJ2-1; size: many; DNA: TGTGCCAGCAGCTTAGTACTAGGAGGAGACCAGTTCTTC; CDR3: CASSLVLGGDQFF
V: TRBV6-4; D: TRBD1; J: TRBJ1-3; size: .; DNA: TGTGCCAGCAGCGACAGGGCTGGAAACACCATATATTTT; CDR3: CASSDRAGNTIYF
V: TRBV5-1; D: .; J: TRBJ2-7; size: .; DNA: TGCGCCAGCAGTTCACAACCGGGACTGATGATCTACGAGCAGTACTTC; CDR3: CASSSQPGLMIYEQYF
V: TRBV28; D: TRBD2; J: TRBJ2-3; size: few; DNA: TGTGCCAGCAGTTTCGGGGGGGCGCAAGGAAGCACAGATACGCAGTATTTT; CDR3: CASSFGGAQGSTDTQYF
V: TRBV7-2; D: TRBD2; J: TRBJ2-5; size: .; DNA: TGTGCCAGCAGCTTAAGCCTAGCGGGAGAGTGGGAGACCCAGTACTTC; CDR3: CASSLSLAGEWETQYF
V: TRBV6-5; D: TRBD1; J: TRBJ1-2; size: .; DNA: TGTGCCATCAGTGACAGGGCGGACTATGGCTACACCTTC; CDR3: CAISDRADYGYTF
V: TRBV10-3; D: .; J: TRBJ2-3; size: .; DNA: TGTGCCATCAGAGACCCCCAGGGGCTGGGATCAGATACGCAGTATTTT; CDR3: CAIRDPQGLGSDTQYF
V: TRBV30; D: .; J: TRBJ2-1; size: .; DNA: TGTGCCTGGAGTGTACGGCCAGTAATCTACAATGAGCAGTTCTTC; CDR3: CAWSVRPVIYNEQFF
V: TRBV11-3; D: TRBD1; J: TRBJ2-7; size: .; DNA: TGTGCCAGCACGACAGGGAGTCCCTACGAGCAGTACTTC; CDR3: CASTTGSPYEQYF
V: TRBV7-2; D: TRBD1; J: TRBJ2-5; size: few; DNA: TGTGCCAGCAGCCCGCCAGGACAGGTCAAAGAGACCCAGTACTTC; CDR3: CASSPPGQVKETQYF
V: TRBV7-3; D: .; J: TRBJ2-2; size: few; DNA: TGTGCCAGCAGCTTAAGCGGGGAGAACACCGGGGAGCTGTTTTTT; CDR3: CASSLSGENTGELFF
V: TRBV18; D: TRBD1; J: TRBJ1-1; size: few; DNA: TGTGCCAGCTCCCCCAACCGGGACAGCGAAGCTTTCTTT; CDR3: CASSPNRDSEAFF
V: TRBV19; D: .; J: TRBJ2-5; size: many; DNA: TGTGCCAGTAGTATGCTGGGATCAACCCAGTACTTC; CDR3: CASSMLGSTQYF